This T cell receptor (beta chain) originates from a study of cytomegalovirus exposure and HLA in healthy donors. Turning to the study itself: Among 150 million to 200 million T cells, an earlier analysis found 90 million to 130 million unique TCR beta sequences. Caucasian-associated ancestry cluster membership applied to just over 80% of around 400 genotyped donors.

Sampled while nominally healthy, donors likely had unrecorded immune exposures. Regarding the study as a whole: About 180 TCR beta chains were listed as cytomegalovirus-associated.

With regard to this clone: The antigen remains undetermined.

Trimming took 3 bases from V and 3 from J; bases not matched to a gene: 5. This CDR3 region has 17 residues. Germline CDR1 LGHNA, CDR2 YSLEER. PCR was performed using 60 Vbeta and 13 Jbeta primers. The assay was immunoSEQ multiplex PCR, and TCRdb's table has in-frame clones only and misses some. The sample contains roughly 160,000 clones, around 83% of which appear only once. The chain links TRBV4-3 to TRBJ2-7; 16 bases line up with TRBD2. What was sequenced was PBMCs. The receptor was derived from a male donor in good health and CMV-seropositive. The CDR3 DNA is TGCGCCAGCAGCCAGGGGACTAGCGGGAGGGGTGGCTACGAGCAGTACTTC. It translates to CASSQGTSGRGGYEQYF.